This T cell receptor (beta chain) was captured in a study of blood T cell repertoires in COVID-19. Here immunoSEQ multiplex PCR was the method, and the copy in TCRdb shows in-frame clones only, minus some. Among some 120,000 clones listed, about 92% were seen once. Germline V gives CDR1 SNHLY, CDR2 FYNNEI. V dropped 4 bases and J dropped 9 bases, with 19 bases sitting between them. The length of the CDR3 is 16 residues. Sequenced sample: peripheral blood. This clonotype originated in a man between 60 and 75 years old with COVID-19, enrolled during active disease. The genes are TRBV2 and TRBJ1-6, with TRBD1 as a possible D gene (6 bases). The CDR3 region is CASSATGSVKGSPLHF. CDR3 nucleotide sequence: TGTGCCAGCAGTGCTACAGGGTCTGTTAAGGGTTCACCCCTCCACTTT.